These 6 T cell receptor beta chains originate from one sample sequenced in a study of blood T cell repertoires in COVID-19 (TCRdb year 2020). The library was produced with the immunoSEQ multiplex PCR assay. TCRdb provides this immuneACCESS table in a form limited to in-frame rearrangements. Some clones are lacking; in checked studies, under half of them reflect an unresolved V gene, and why the rest are absent is not known. The table for this sample lists over 150,000 clones; roughly 80% of them were counted only once. Around 2.1% of the sample belongs to the ten largest clones. Sequences were obtained from peripheral blood. The source of these receptors is a woman of 80 years or more with acute or convalescent COVID-19.

This chain connects TRBV2 to TRBJ2-7; 8 bases fit TRBD2. V dropped 5 bases and J dropped 6; count of bases not matched to a gene: 9. CDR1 and CDR2 (germline): SNHLY, FYNNEI. The CDR3 sequence is 14 residues long. The CDR3 DNA is TGTGCCAGCAGTAGGACTAGCCGAGGGGGCGAGCAGTACTTC. As protein: CASSRTSRGGEQYF. Full variable domain (missing parts from reference TRBV2 and TRBJ2-7): EPEVTQTPSHQVTQMGQEVILRCVPISNHLYFYWYRQILGQKVEFLVSFYNNEISEKSEIFDDQFSVERPDGSNFTLKIRSTKLEDSAMYFCASSRTSRGGEQYFGPGTRLTVT.

CDR3 region: CASSYPLQPQHF. Here the CDR3 DNA reads TGTGCCAGCAGTTACCCCTTACAGCCCCAGCATTTT. V is TRBV6-2 or TRBV6-3 and J is TRBJ1-5; no firm D call. V lost 2 bases and J 7 bases, leaving 6 bases between the germline ends. CDR1 is MNHEY, CDR2 SVGEGT, per germline. This CDR3 is 12 amino acids long.

The chain is built from TRBV6-2 or TRBV6-3 and TRBJ2-5; TRBD2 matches 8 bases. In germline, CDR1 is MNHEY, CDR2 SVGEGT. The CDR3 runs to 16 residues. Trimming at V came to 2 bases and at J to 4 bases, leaving 9 bases not matched to a gene. The CDR3 coding sequence is TGTGCCAGCAGTTACCTCTTTGCGGGGGGCGGAGAGACCCAGTACTTC. It codes for CASSYLFAGGGETQYF.

The rearrangement joins TRBV6-2 or TRBV6-3 to TRBJ1-1; D is possibly TRBD1 (5 bases). Germline lookup yields CDR1 MNHEY and CDR2 SVGEGT. The CDR3 totals 14 residues. V lost 5 bases, J lost 1 base, and 11 bases lay in between. CDR3 DNA sequence: TGTGCCAGCAGTGCCTGGGACTCGAACACTGAAGCTTTCTTT. As protein: CASSAWDSNTEAFF.

The genes are TRBV19 and TRBJ1-4; 7 bases fit TRBD1. The germline V gene encodes CDR1 LNHDA and CDR2 SQIVND (reference sequence). J lost 7 bases, V lost 3 bases, and 5 bases had no gene match. The CDR3 contains 14 residues. CDR3 residues: CASSMRQGGEKLFF. The DNA of the CDR3 is TGTGCCAGTAGTATGAGACAGGGCGGTGAAAAACTGTTTTTT.

The CDR3 sequence: CASSRTGVDGTQYF. The CDR3 DNA sequence: TGTGCCAGCAGCCGCACGGGGGTCGACGGTACGCAGTATTTT. The rearrangement joins TRBV7-2 to TRBJ2-3; a weak D match, TRBD2 (6 bases). The ends were cut back, 5 bases at V and 8 bases at J, with 17 bases in the middle. Germline lookup yields CDR1 SGHTA and CDR2 FQGNSA. CDR3 length: 14 residues.